What follows are 4 T cell receptor beta chains derived from one specimen sequenced in a study of T cell repertoires in cytomegalovirus infection. TCRdb reprocessed the reads with MiXCR, giving one entry per CDR3 protein. The sample carries fewer than 200,000 distinct CDR3 sequences, approximately 20% recorded once. The sequencing sample was made of PBMCs. These receptors all stem from a human donor in good health (CMV status not recorded). Some clones in this sample may be carry-over from other donors' samples.

The chain links TRBV12-3 or TRBV12-4 to TRBJ2-3; 12 bases are a match to TRBD2. The CDR3 covers 15 residues. V shed 6 bases and J 4 bases; nucleotides not matched to a gene: 5. CDR3 sequence: CASSPTSGGADTQYF. The DNA for the CDR3 is TGTGCCAGCAGCCCGACTAGCGGGGGAGCAGATACGCAGTATTTT.

Note on this clonotype: One base away lies a much larger clone, so this may be a sequencing read error. The chain combines TRBV7-2 with TRBJ2-1, with D tentatively TRBD2 (6 bases). Per the germline V gene, CDR1 is SGHTA and CDR2 is FQGNSA. The V end was cut by 0 bases, the J end by 0 bases, with 6 bases between. This CDR3 spans 15 amino acids. The CDR3 spells CTSSLAGLSYNEQFF. CDR3 coding DNA: TGTACCAGCAGCTTAGCGGGACTCTCCTACAATGAGCAGTTCTTC.

This clonotype was found many times. The chain combines TRBV6-1 with TRBJ1-5; D call uncertain. Between the trimmed V and J ends, which lost 6 bases and 0 bases, there was a span of 15 bases. There are 16 residues in the CDR3. Germline CDR1 is MNHNS and CDR2 is SASEGT. CDR3 in amino acids: CASRDTIGVSNQPQHF. CDR3 bases: TGTGCCAGCAGAGACACGATCGGGGTTAGCAATCAGCCCCAGCATTTT.

There are a few counts of this clonotype. This chain links TRBV5-6 with TRBJ1-2; D is unresolved. The ends were cut back, 4 bases at V and 5 bases at J, with 15 bases in the middle. This CDR3 is built from 14 residues. Germline CDR1 reads SGHDT; CDR2 reads YYEEEE. This CDR3 reads CASSLPTTGYGYTF. The DNA for the CDR3 is TGTGCCAGCAGCCTCCCGACGACGGGATATGGCTACACCTTC.